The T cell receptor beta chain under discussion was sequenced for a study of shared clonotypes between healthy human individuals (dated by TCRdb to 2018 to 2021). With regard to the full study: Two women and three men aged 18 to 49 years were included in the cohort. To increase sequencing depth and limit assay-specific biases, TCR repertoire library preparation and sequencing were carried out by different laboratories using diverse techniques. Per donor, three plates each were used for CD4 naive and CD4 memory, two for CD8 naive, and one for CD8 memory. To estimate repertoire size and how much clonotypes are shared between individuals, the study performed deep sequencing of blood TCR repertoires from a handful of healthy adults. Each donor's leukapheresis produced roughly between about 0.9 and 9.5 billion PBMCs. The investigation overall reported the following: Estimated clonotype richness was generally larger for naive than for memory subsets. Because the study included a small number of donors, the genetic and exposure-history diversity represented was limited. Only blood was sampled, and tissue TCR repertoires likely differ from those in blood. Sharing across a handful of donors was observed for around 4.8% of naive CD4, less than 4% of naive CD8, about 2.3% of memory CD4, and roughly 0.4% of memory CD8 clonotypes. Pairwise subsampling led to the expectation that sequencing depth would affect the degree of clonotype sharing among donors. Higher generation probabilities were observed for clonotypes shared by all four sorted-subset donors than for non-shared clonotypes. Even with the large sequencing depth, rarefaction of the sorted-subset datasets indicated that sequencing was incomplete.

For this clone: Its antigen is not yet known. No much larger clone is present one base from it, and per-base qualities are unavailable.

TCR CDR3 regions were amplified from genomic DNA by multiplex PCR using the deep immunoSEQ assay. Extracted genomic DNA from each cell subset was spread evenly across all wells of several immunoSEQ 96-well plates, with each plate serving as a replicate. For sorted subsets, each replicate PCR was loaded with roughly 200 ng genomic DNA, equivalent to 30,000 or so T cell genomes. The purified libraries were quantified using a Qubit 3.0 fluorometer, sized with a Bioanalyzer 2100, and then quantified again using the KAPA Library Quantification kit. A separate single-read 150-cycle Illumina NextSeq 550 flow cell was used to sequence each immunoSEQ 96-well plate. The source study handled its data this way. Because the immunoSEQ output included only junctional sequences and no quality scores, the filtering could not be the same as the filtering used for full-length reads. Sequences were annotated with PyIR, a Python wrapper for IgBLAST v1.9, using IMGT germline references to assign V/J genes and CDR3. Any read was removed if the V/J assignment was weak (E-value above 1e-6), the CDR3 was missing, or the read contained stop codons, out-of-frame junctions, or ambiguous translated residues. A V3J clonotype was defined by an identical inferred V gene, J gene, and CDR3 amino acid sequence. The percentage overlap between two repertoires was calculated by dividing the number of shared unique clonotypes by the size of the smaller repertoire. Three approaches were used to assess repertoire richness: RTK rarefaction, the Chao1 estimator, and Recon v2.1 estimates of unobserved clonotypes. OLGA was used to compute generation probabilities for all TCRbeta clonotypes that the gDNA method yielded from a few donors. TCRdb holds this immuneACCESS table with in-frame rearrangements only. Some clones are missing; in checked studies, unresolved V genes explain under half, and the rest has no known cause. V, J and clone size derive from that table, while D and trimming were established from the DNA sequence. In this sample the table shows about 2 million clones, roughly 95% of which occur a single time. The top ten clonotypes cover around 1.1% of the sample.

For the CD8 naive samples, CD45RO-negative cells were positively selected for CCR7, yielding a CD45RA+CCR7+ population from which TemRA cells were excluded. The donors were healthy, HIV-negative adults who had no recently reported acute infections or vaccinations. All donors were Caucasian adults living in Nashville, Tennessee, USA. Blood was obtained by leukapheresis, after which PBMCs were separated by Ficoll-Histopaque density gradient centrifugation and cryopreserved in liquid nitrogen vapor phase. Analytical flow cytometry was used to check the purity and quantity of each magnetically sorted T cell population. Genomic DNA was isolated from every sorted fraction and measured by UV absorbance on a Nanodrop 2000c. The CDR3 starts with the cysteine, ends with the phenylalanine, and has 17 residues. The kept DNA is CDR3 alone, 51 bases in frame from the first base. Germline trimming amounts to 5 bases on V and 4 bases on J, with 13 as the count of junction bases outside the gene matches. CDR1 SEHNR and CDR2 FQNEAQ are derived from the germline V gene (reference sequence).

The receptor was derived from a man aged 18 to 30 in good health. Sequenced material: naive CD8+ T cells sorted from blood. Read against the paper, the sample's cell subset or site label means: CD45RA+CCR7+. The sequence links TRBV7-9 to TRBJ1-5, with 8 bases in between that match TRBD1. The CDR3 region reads CASSLDREGAVNQPQHF. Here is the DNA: TGTGCCAGCAGCCTGGACAGGGAGGGAGCGGTGAATCAGCCCCAGCATTTT.